The rows below give T cell receptor beta chains drawn from one sample of a study of long-term antiretroviral therapy in people with HIV. The table came from immunoSEQ multiplex PCR; TCRdb's copy has only in-frame clones and leaves some out. The sample has about 30,000 clones, around four fifths seen once. The sequences come from unsorted PBMCs, collected 1.5 years before starting antiretroviral therapy. The receptors shown here come from a man in his late teens or twenties with HIV. CDR3s include the opening cysteine and the closing phenylalanine or tryptophan. D genes are given only for firm matches. The size field is filled for only some rows; it gives once, few, many or a size class.

CDR3 DNA | CDR3 protein | clone size | J gene | D gene | V gene
TGTGCCAGCAGCCGAAAACCGGGACAGCGCACAGATACGCAGTATTTT | CASSRKPGQRTDTQYF | NA | TRBJ2-3 | TRBD1 | TRBV7-9
TGTGCCAGCAGTTTCAATGAGCAGTTCTTC | CASSFNEQFF | NA | TRBJ2-1 | NA | TRBV28
TGTGCCAGCGAACAGGGGATTGGCTACACCTTC | CASEQGIGYTF | NA | TRBJ1-2 | TRBD1 | TRBV2
TGTGCCAGCAGTGCACAGGGGGAGTCCTACGAGCAGTACTTC | CASSAQGESYEQYF | NA | TRBJ2-7 | TRBD1 | TRBV2
TGTGCCTGGAGTTTTGCGGGACTATACAATGAGCAGTTCTTC | CAWSFAGLYNEQFF | NA | TRBJ2-1 | TRBD2 | TRBV30
TGTGCCTGGAGTGTATCGGCTCCTGATGGCTACACCTTC | CAWSVSAPDGYTF | NA | TRBJ1-2 | NA | TRBV30
TGCGCCAGCAGCCAGGGGGCGTCGGGACAGGGTATCTACGAGCAGTACTTC | CASSQGASGQGIYEQYF | NA | TRBJ2-7 | TRBD1 | TRBV4-1
TGTGCCAGCTCCTACGAGGCACTGCGTGACTATGGCTACACCTTC | CASSYEALRDYGYTF | NA | TRBJ1-2 | NA | TRBV6-6
TGTGCCAGCAGCTTGGCGGACACCCCCATCCACTATGGCTACACCTTC | CASSLADTPIHYGYTF | NA | TRBJ1-2 | NA | TRBV5-6
TGTGCCAGCAGCAAACCCCCAGGACACAGGGATGAGCAGTTCTTC | CASSKPPGHRDEQFF | NA | TRBJ2-1 | NA | TRBV21-1
TGTGCCAGTAGCAAGCCGAGGAGGAGCCTGACTTTC | CASSKPRRSLTF | NA | TRBJ2-6 | NA | TRBV19
TGTGCCAGCAGTTCCGGGACAGGGCAAGAGACCCAGTACTTC | CASSSGTGQETQYF | NA | TRBJ2-5 | TRBD1 | TRBV6-5
TGTGCCAGTAGTATCCTGTGGACAGAGACCGGGGAGCTGTTTTTT | CASSILWTETGELFF | once | TRBJ2-2 | NA | TRBV19
TGTGCCAGCAGCCCTACAACTAATTCACCCCTCCACTTT | CASSPTTNSPLHF | NA | TRBJ1-6 | NA | TRBV7-3
TGTGCCAGCAGCAATGGACTAGCGTCTAGCACAGATACGCAGTATTTT | CASSNGLASSTDTQYF | NA | TRBJ2-3 | TRBD2 | TRBV11-2
TGTGCCAGCAGCGGTCGACTAGCGGGAGACGGGGAGCAGTACTTC | CASSGRLAGDGEQYF | NA | TRBJ2-7 | TRBD2 | TRBV2
TGTGCCAGCAGTGACTACAAGGGGGCAGGGGGAAACACCATATATTTT | CASSDYKGAGGNTIYF | NA | TRBJ1-3 | TRBD1 | TRBV6-1
TGTGCCAGCAGCCAACAGGGGGCAGGGACCCAGTACTTC | CASSQQGAGTQYF | NA | TRBJ2-5 | TRBD1 | TRBV14
TGTGCCAGCAGCGTAGACCGTGGAACTTACAATGAGCAGTTCTTC | CASSVDRGTYNEQFF | once | TRBJ2-1 | NA | TRBV9
TGTGCCAGCAGCTTAGAGGGACAGAATGAAAAACTGTTTTTT | CASSLEGQNEKLFF | NA | TRBJ1-4 | TRBD1 | TRBV7-8
TGTGCCAGCAGTGATAGGGGACTAGTGGGGGAGACCCAGTACTTC | CASSDRGLVGETQYF | NA | TRBJ2-5 | TRBD2 | TRBV6-1
TGTGCCACCGTCGACAATTACAATGAGCAGTTCTTC | CATVDNYNEQFF | NA | TRBJ2-1 | NA | TRBV28
TGTGCCTGGAGTATTAGCCGCTTAGCCAAAAACATTCAGTACTTC | CAWSISRLAKNIQYF | NA | TRBJ2-4 | NA | TRBV30
TGTGCCAGCAGTTTAGCAAGCAGCAATCAGCCCCAGCATTTT | CASSLASSNQPQHF | NA | TRBJ1-5 | NA | TRBV28
TGTGCCAGCAGCTCGAAAGGGGCAGGGAGGAACACAGATACGCAGTATTTT | CASSSKGAGRNTDTQYF | NA | TRBJ2-3 | NA | TRBV21-1
TGCAGCGGGGGGGACACTGAAGCTTTCTTT | CSGGDTEAFF | NA | TRBJ1-1 | NA | TRBV29-1
TGTGCCAGCAGCTTAGCGCGTTCCCAAAATGAGCAGTTCTTC | CASSLARSQNEQFF | NA | TRBJ2-1 | NA | TRBV7-2
TGTGCCAGCAGTGACTCGGCGGGAGGGGGCTACAATGAGCAGTTCTTC | CASSDSAGGGYNEQFF | NA | TRBJ2-1 | TRBD2 | TRBV6-4
TGTGCCAGCAGCTTGCGAGCCCCGGGACAGACGGTTTACGAGCAGTACTTC | CASSLRAPGQTVYEQYF | NA | TRBJ2-7 | TRBD1 | TRBV5-8
TGTGCCAGCAGAAAGATTTTCGCGGGGGACGGTGAGCAGTTCTTC | CASRKIFAGDGEQFF | NA | TRBJ2-1 | TRBD2 | TRBV5-6
TGTGCCAGCAGCTTGAAGGCAGCTCCAGATACGCAGTATTTT | CASSLKAAPDTQYF | NA | TRBJ2-3 | NA | TRBV5-4
TGTGCCAGCAGTCTCCAGAGCAATCAGCCCCAGCATTTT | CASSLQSNQPQHF | NA | TRBJ1-5 | NA | TRBV27
TGCAGCGTTGAAGCCCATGGGGCTAATGAAAAACTGTTTTTT | CSVEAHGANEKLFF | NA | TRBJ1-4 | NA | TRBV29-1
TGTGCCAGCACCTTACTAGCGGGGGGCTCAGATACGCAGTATTTT | CASTLLAGGSDTQYF | NA | TRBJ2-3 | TRBD2 | TRBV6-1
TGTGCCAGCAGCTTCGCCCGCAGCGTGAACACTGAAGCTTTCTTT | CASSFARSVNTEAFF | NA | TRBJ1-1 | NA | TRBV7-9
TGTGCCAGCAGTATGACAGGGGAGACACGGAACGAGCAGTACTTC | CASSMTGETRNEQYF | NA | TRBJ2-7 | TRBD1 | TRBV6-1